This T cell receptor beta chain was obtained from a study of T-cell memory formation after mild COVID-19. The study, taken as a whole, reports: A second wave expanding day 15 to 37 was CD4+-biased; contracting clones were balanced. CD4+ contracting clones were mainly CM and EM; CD8+ ones, EMRA.

This clonotype showed up just once. Its specificity is unknown. CDR1 KGHDR and CDR2 SFDVKD come from the germline V gene. CDR3 size: 14 residues. V gave up 5 bases and J gave up 1 base, with 7 bases separating them. Using constant-segment primers, 5'RACE produced TCR alpha and TCR beta cDNA libraries carrying sample barcodes and UMIs. Using its own MiXCR run on the 5' RACE reads, TCRdb lists one record per CDR3 protein. The profile covers around 400,000 distinct CDR3 sequences, with more than 20% appearing a single time and 8.5% to 9% taken by the ten largest. This receptor was obtained from an adult woman who had mild COVID-19 (a few samples of this study predate the infection). Cell type and time point are not known. Sequencing used PBMCs or a T cell subset sorted from them (not recorded which). The chain employs TRBV24-1 and TRBJ2-2; D is unresolved. The CDR3 coding sequence is TGTGCCACCAGTGTCAGTGTGAACACCGGGGAGCTGTTTTTT. It translates to CATSVSVNTGELFF.